This TCR beta chain was profiled in a study of metastatic and nonmetastatic thyroid tumors. TCRdb reassembled clones from the PCR reads with MiXCR. The sample lists more than 10,000 clones; around 30% were seen once. Thyroid surgery had not been preceded by any treatment in any patient. This CDR3 has 16 amino acids. The germline gives CDR1 DFQATT, CDR2 SNEGSKA (reference sequence). V was pared by 0 bases and J by 5 bases, with 6 bases of the junction left unmatched. V and J are TRBV20-1 and TRBJ2-2; 10 bases match TRBD1. Material: tumor tissue. The receptor was derived from a female donor with papillary thyroid cancer or a benign thyroid nodule (not recorded which). Some clones in this sample may be carry-over from other donors' samples. Here the CDR3 DNA reads TGCAGTGCTAGAGATCCGGGACAGGGGATTACCGGGGAGCTGTTTTTT. Its protein is CSARDPGQGITGELFF.